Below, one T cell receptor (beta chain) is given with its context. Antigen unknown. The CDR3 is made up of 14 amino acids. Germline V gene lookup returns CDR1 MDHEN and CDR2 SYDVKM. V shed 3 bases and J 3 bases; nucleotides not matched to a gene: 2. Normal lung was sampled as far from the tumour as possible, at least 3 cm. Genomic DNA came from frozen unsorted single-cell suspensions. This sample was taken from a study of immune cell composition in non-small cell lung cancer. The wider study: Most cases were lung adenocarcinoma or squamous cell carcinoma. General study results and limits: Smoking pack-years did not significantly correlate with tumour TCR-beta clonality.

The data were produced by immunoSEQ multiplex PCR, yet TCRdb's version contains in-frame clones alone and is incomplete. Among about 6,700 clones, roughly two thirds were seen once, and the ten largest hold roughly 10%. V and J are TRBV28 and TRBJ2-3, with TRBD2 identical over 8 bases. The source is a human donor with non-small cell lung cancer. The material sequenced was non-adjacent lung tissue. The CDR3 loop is CASSFVAGTDTQYF. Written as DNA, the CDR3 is TGTGCCAGCAGTTTTGTAGCGGGGACAGATACGCAGTATTTT.